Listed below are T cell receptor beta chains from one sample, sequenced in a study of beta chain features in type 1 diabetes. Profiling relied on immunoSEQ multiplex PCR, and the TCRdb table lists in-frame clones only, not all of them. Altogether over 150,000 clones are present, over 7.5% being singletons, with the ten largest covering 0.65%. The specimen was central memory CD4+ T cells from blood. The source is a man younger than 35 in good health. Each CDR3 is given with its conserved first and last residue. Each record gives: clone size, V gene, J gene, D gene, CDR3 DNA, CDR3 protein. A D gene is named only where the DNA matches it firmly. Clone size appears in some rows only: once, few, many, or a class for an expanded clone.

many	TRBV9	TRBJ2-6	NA	TGTGCCAGCAGCGTCAGCCCTACAGGGATCTCTGGGGCCAACGTCCTGACTTTC	CASSVSPTGISGANVLTF
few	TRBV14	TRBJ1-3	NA	TGTGCCAGCAGCCAAAGTCTGGGCCCGGGAAACACCATATATTTT	CASSQSLGPGNTIYF
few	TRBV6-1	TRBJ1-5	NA	TGTGCCAGCAGTGAAGGAATCAGGGCAGACAATCAGCCCCAGCATTTT	CASSEGIRADNQPQHF
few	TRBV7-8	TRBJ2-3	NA	TGTGCCAGCAGCCACCACCGGGGAGATACGCAGTATTTT	CASSHHRGDTQYF
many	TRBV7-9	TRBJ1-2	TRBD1	TGTGCCAGCAGCTTTGGACAGGGTCCCTGGGGCTACACCTTC	CASSFGQGPWGYTF
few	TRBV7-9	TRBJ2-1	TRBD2	TGTGCCAGCAGCTTAGGCGGGGGGGCATGGAATGAGCAGTTCTTC	CASSLGGGAWNEQFF
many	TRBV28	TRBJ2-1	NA	TGTGCCAGCAGTTTCCAGGGGCAGTCCTACAATGAGCAGTTCTTC	CASSFQGQSYNEQFF
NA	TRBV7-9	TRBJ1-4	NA	TGTGCCAGCAGCCAATATCAGAATGAAAAACTGTTTTTT	CASSQYQNEKLFF
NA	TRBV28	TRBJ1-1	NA	TGTGCCAGCAACGGCGAGGGTCTAGGGCGGAACACTGAAGCTTTCTTT	CASNGEGLGRNTEAFF
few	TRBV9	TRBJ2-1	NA	TGTGCCAGCAGCGACCAAAACAGAGATGAGCAGTTCTTC	CASSDQNRDEQFF
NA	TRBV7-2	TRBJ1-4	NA	TGTGCCAGCAGCCGAAACTCGAGACAAACTAATGAAAAACTGTTTTTT	CASSRNSRQTNEKLFF
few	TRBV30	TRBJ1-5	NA	TGTGCCTGGAGTCCACAGGGAACCCAGCCCCAGCATTTT	CAWSPQGTQPQHF
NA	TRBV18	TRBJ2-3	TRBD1	TGTGCCAGCTCCCAACAGGGGGCTCTGGTTAGAGATACGCAGTATTTT	CASSQQGALVRDTQYF
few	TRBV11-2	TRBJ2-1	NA	TGTGCCAGCAGCTTAGTTGGGGGCCCCAATGAGCAGTTCTTC	CASSLVGGPNEQFF
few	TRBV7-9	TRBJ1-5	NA	TGTGCCAGCAGCTTAGGCGGGCTGTTCAATCAGCCCCAGCATTTT	CASSLGGLFNQPQHF
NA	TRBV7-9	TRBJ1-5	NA	TGTGCCAGCGGTCAGGCAAGCAACCAACAGCCCCAGCATTTT	CASGQASNQQPQHF
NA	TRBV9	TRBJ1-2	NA	TGTGCCAGCAGCGTACCGGGGAGATTCAATGGCTACACCTTC	CASSVPGRFNGYTF
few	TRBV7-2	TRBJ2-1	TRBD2	TGTGCCAGCAGTCTAGCGGGAGGGGGAGGCTACAATGAGCAGTTCTTC	CASSLAGGGGYNEQFF
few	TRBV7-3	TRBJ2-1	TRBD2	TGTGCCAGCAGCCAATCGAATAGCGGGCAGCAGTTCTTC	CASSQSNSGQQFF
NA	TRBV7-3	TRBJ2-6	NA	TGTGCCAGCAGCTTGGGGCGGCAGGGACACCTAAACGTCCTGACTTTC	CASSLGRQGHLNVLTF
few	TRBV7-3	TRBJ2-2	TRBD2	TGTGCCAGCAGCTTAAAGGGACCCGGGACTAGCGAGCGGATCGGGGAGCTGTTTTTT	CASSLKGPGTSERIGELFF
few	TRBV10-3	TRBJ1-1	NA	TGTGCCATCAGTGAGAGGTTGACAGCTTCTGAAGCTTTCTTT	CAISERLTASEAFF
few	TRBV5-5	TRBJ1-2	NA	TGTGCCAGCAGCACGGAGAGGGCTGGCTACACCTTC	CASSTERAGYTF
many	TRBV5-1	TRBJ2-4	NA	TGCGCCAGCAGCTTGGAAGCGTCTTACGGCAGCATTCAGTACTTC	CASSLEASYGSIQYF
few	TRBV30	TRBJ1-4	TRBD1	TGTGCCTGGAGTGCCGGGACAGGGGCGACTTCTGTTTTT	CAWSAGTGATSVF
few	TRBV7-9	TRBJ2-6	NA	TGTGCCAGCAGCTACGGGGGCTCTGGGGCCAACGTCCTGACTTTC	CASSYGGSGANVLTF
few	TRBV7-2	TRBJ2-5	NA	TGTGCCAGCAGCTTAGGGACACATCAAGAGACCCAGTACTTC	CASSLGTHQETQYF
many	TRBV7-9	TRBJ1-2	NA	TGTGCCAGCAGCTTATACCCGGGGATAGATGGCTACACCTTC	CASSLYPGIDGYTF
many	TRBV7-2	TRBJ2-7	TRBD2	TGTGCCAGCAGCCCGCCTTCGGGACTAGCTTCGAGCGAGCAGTACTTC	CASSPPSGLASSEQYF
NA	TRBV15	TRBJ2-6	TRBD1	TGTGCCACCAGCGGGGGACAGGGCCGATCTGGGGCCAACGTCCTGACTTTC	CATSGGQGRSGANVLTF
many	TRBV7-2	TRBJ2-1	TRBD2	TGTGCCAGCAGCTCACTAGCGGGGGGCTACAATGAGCAGTTCTTC	CASSSLAGGYNEQFF
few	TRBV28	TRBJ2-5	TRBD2	TGTGCCAGCAGTTCTCAAAGGGGATTTGCGGGGGCCCAGTACTTC	CASSSQRGFAGAQYF
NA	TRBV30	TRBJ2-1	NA	TGTGCCTGGAGTGTCGGACGGGGACTTAATAACAATGAGCAGTTCTTC	CAWSVGRGLNNNEQFF
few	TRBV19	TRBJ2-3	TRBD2	TGTGCCAGTATAGCCAGCGGGGGGGCGGGAGATACGCAGTATTTT	CASIASGGAGDTQYF
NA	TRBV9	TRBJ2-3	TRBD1	TGTGCCAGCAGCAGTCGACAGGGGGTCGGCACAGATACGCAGTATTTT	CASSSRQGVGTDTQYF
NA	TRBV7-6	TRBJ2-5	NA	TGTGCCAGCAGCCTTACAGACAGTCTGGAGACCCAGTACTTC	CASSLTDSLETQYF
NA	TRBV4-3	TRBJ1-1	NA	TGCGCCAGCAGCCAAGACAGGGTCCGCACTGAAGCTTTCTTT	CASSQDRVRTEAFF
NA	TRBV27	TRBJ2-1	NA	TGTGCCAGCAGTTTAAGAGGGAATGAGCAGTTCTTC	CASSLRGNEQFF
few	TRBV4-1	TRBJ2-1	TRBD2	TGCGCCAGCAGCCTCTCTAGCGGGAGGATCTACAATGAGCAGTTCTTC	CASSLSSGRIYNEQFF
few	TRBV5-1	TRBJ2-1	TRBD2	TGCGCCAGCAGCTTGGGACTAGCGAGCTCCTACAATGAGCAGTTCTTC	CASSLGLASSYNEQFF
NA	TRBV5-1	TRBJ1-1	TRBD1	TGCGCCAGCTTCCCCGGACAGGGGACGTTGGACACTGAAGCTTTCTTT	CASFPGQGTLDTEAFF
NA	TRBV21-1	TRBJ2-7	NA	TGTGCCAGCAGCAAAGTTAAAGGCCCGGGATCCTACGAGCAGTACTTC	CASSKVKGPGSYEQYF
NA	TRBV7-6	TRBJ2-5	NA	TGTGCCAGCAGCGCCCTCGTCGGTGAGACCCAGTACTTC	CASSALVGETQYF
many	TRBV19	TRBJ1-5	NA	TGTGCCAGTAGTACCTCCAATCAGCCCCAGCATTTT	CASSTSNQPQHF
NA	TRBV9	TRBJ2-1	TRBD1	TGTGCCAGCAGCGTAACAGGGGCCAACAATGAGCAGTTCTTC	CASSVTGANNEQFF
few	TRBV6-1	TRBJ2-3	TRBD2	TGTGCCAGCAGTGCCGGGGGGAGCACAGATACGCAGTATTTT	CASSAGGSTDTQYF
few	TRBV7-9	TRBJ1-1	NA	TGTGCCAGCAGCTCGGAGGGATTGGACACCCATGCTGAAGCTTTCTTT	CASSSEGLDTHAEAFF
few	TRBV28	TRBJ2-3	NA	TGTGCCAGCTGCGCAGGGGACGTCCCAGATACGCAGTATTTT	CASCAGDVPDTQYF
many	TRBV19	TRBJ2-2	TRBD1	TGTGCCGGCAGGGGGTCGAACACCGGGGAGCTGTTTTTT	CAGRGSNTGELFF
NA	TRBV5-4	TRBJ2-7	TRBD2	TGTGCCAGCAGCTATTTTGGCGGGAGGAGGCACGAGCAGTACTTC	CASSYFGGRRHEQYF
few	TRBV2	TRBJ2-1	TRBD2	TGTGCCAGCATGGCTAGCGGGGGGTGGAATGAGCAGTTCTTC	CASMASGGWNEQFF
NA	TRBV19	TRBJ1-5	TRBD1	TGTGCCAGTAGTACCGGACAGGGGAACCAGCCCCAGCATTTT	CASSTGQGNQPQHF
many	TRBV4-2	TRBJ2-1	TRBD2	TGTGCCAGCAGCCAAGGTCCTAGCGGGACTTACAATGAGCAGTTCTTC	CASSQGPSGTYNEQFF
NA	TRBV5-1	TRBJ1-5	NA	TGCGCCAGCAGCTTGGGGTCGGGAAATCAGCCCCAGCATTTT	CASSLGSGNQPQHF